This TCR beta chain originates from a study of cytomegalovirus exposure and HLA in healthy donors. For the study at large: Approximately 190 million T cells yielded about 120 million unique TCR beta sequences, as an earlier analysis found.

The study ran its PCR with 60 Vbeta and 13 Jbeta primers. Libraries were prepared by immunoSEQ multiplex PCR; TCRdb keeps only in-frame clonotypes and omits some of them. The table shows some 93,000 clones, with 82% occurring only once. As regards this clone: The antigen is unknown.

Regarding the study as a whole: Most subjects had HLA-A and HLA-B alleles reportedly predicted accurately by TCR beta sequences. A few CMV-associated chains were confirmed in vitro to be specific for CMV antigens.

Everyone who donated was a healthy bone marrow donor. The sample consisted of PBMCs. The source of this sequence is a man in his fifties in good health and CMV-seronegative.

CDR3 residues: CATSRQGGETQYF. The CDR3, as DNA: TGTGCCACCAGCAGACAGGGTGGCGAGACCCAGTACTTC. This chain connects TRBV15 to TRBJ2-5, with D tentatively TRBD1 (5 bases). The CDR3 sequence is 13 residues long. Germline V CDR1 and CDR2: LNHNV, YYDKDF (reference sequence). With 2 bases removed from V and 5 bases from J, the gap between germline ends came to 9 bases. Using reference TRBV15 and TRBJ2-5 for the parts outside the CDR3, the full variable domain is DAMVIQNPRYQVTQFGKPVTLSCSQTLNHNVMYWYQQKSSQAPKLLFHYYDKDFNNEADTPDNFQSRRPNTSFCFLDIRSPGLGDTAMYLCATSRQGGETQYFGPGTRLLVL.